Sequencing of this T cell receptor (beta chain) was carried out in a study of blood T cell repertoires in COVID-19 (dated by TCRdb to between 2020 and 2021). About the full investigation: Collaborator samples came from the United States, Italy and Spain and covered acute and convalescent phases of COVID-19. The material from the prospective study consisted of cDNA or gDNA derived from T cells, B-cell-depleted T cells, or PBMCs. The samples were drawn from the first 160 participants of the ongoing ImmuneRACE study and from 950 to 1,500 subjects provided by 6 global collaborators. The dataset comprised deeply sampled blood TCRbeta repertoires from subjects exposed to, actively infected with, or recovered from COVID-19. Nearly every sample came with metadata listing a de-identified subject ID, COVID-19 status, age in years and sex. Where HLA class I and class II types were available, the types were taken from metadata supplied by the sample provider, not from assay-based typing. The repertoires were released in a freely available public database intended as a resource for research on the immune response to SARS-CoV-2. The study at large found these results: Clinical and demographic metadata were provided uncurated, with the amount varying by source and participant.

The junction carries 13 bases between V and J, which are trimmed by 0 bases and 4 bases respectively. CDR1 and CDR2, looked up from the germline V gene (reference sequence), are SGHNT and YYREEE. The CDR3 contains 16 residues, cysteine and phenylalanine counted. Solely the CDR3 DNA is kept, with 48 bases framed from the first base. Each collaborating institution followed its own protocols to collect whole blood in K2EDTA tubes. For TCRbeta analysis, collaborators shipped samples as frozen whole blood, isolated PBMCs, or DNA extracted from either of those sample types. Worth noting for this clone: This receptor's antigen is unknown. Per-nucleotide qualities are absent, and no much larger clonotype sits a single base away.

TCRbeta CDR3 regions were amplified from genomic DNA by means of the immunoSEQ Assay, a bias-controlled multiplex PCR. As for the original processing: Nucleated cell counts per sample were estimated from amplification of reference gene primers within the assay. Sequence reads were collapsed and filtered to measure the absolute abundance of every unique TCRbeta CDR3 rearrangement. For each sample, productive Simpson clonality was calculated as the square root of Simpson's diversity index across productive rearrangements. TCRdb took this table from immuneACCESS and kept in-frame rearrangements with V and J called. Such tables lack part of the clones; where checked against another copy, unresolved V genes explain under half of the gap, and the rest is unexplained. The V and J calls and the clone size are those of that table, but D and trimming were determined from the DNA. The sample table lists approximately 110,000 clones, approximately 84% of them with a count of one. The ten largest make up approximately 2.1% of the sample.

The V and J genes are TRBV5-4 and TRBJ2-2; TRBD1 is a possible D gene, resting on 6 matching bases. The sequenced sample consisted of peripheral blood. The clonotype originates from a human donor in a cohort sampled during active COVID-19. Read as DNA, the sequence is TGTGCCAGCAGCTTGGGTGGCAGGGGTTCCACCGGGGAGCTGTTTTTT. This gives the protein CASSLGGRGSTGELFF.